This TCR beta chain originates from a study of T cell repertoires in ileal Crohn's disease. On the study more broadly: Approximately 35% were active smokers at surgery; median disease duration was 7.9 years.

Notes on the study in general: Sorted CD8 T cells held more high-frequency clones than CD4. Endoscopic recurrence occurred in every patient whose clonality exceeded 26.8%.

TCRB immunosequencing input was roughly 500 nanograms of biopsy DNA per sample. Sequencing used immunoSEQ multiplex PCR; TCRdb keeps in-frame clones, though not all of them. The table has around 15,000 clones, 60% seen once; the top ten hold roughly 6.2%. Note on this clone: Antigen unknown.

Trimming shortened V by 9 bases and J by 5 bases, and 11 bases separated the two germline ends. The CDR3 length is 12 residues. Germline-derived CDR1 and CDR2 are MNHNS and SASEGT. This TCR came from an adult with Crohn's disease. The chain couples TRBV6-1 to TRBJ2-1; D is perhaps TRBD2 (5 bases). Material for sequencing was ileal tissue. The CDR3 is CASVATHNEQFF. CDR3 nucleotides: TGTGCCAGTGTAGCGACCCACAATGAGCAGTTCTTC.